Included here is one T cell receptor (beta chain) sequence, with context. TCRdb's table, derived via immunoSEQ multiplex PCR, lists solely in-frame clones and lacks some. The sample contains about 79,000 clones, approximately 92% of which appear only once. The data originate from a study of OX40 agonist ivuxolimab in advanced cancers. This CDR3 is built from 14 residues. The V and J ends lost 6 bases and 4 bases respectively, with 14 bases between them. CDR1 SGHTA and CDR2 FQGTGA come from the germline V gene. The TCR sequence derives from an adult with an advanced solid tumor such as melanoma, head and neck, liver or kidney cancer. This chain joins TRBV7-3 and TRBJ2-3; D is perhaps TRBD2 (6 bases). This sample comprised CD4+ or CD8+ T cells sorted from blood, obtained in a trial of the OX40 agonist ivuxolimab. The CDR3 coding sequence is TGTGCCAGCAGTGATACCCGGGGGTCAGATACGCAGTATTTT. It translates to CASSDTRGSDTQYF.